Below, 3 T cell receptor beta chains from the same sample are listed, as sequenced in a study of beta chain features in type 1 diabetes. The study's findings and limits: Across all four CD4+ subsets, people with type 1 diabetes showed modestly shorter TCRB CDR3s.

Since all of the isolated RNA was reverse transcribed, expressed TCRB transcripts were what got sequenced. The data were produced by immunoSEQ multiplex PCR, yet TCRdb's version contains in-frame clones alone and is incomplete. The sample consists of fewer than 400,000 clones, around 9% of them appearing once. Their recognized antigens are unknown. The specimen was central memory CD4+ T cells from blood. The receptors derive from a man younger than 45 with type 1 diabetes.

This chain joins TRBV9 and TRBJ2-5; the D gene is possibly TRBD1 (6 bases). The V gene's germline CDR1 is SGDLS and CDR2 YYNGEE. Trimming left V 4 bases short and J 2 bases short, with 12 bases between. This CDR3 has 14 residues. The chain's CDR3 is CASSSTQGQETQYF. CDR3 DNA: TGTGCCAGCAGCTCTACCCAGGGGCAAGAGACCCAGTACTTC.

J is TRBJ1-1 and V is TRBV30, with D possibly matching TRBD1 (5 bases). Germline CDR1 is GTSNPN and CDR2 is SVGIG (reference sequence). This CDR3 region has 14 residues. Trimming removed 5 bases from V and 2 bases from J, with 15 bases in between. The CDR3 loop is CAWGNLGTNTEAFF. CDR3 in DNA: TGTGCCTGGGGGAATTTGGGGACCAACACTGAAGCTTTCTTT.

This clone was found a few times. The V call is TRBV5-1, the J call TRBJ2-1, with D perhaps being TRBD1 or TRBD2 (5 bases each). The CDR3 totals 14 residues. V shed 0 bases and J shed 8 bases, with 12 bases lying between them. The germline CDR1 and CDR2 sequences are SGHRS and YFSETQ. The CDR3 coding sequence is TGCGCCAGCAGCTTGGGAGGGGACGGGGATGAGCAGTTCTTC. The encoded protein is CASSLGGDGDEQFF.